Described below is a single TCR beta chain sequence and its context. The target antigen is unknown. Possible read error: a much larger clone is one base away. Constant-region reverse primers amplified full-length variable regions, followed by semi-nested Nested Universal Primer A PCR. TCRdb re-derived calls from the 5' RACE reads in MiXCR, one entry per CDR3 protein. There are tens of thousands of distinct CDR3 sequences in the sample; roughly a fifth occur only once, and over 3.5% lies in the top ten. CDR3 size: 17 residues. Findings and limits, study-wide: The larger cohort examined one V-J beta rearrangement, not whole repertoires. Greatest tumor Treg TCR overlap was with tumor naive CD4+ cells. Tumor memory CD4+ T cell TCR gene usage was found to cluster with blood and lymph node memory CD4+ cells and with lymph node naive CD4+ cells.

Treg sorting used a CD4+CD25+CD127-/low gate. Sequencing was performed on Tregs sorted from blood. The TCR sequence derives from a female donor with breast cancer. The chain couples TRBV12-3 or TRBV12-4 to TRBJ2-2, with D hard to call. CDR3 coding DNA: TGTGCCAGCAGTTTACTCGCATTACTTAGGAACACCAGGGAGCTGTTTTTT. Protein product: CASSLLALLRNTRELFF.